This paragraph reports one TCR beta chain. Its antigen remains unidentified. The data are from a study of Ad26.COV2.S vaccination and SARS-CoV-2 variants. Overall study context: Participant was drawn from the COV1001 Ad26.COV2.S trial arm. In the study, Ad26.COV2.S was injected intramuscularly once, or twice 56 days apart.

Sequencing was performed with immunoSEQ multiplex PCR; in TCRdb, only in-frame clones are kept and a portion is missing. The sample lists about 480,000 clones; roughly 85% were seen once. Noted treatment: about 20 received Ad26.COV2.S at low or high dose, single or two shots; a few received placebo; per-sample allocation not given. Sampling happened 63 days after the first vaccine or placebo injection. This vaccine is an Ad26 vector that expresses the Wuhan-strain SARS-CoV-2 spike. CDR3 length: 12 amino acids. V was clipped by 6 bases and J by 6 bases, with 11 bases between them. Germline V lookup: CDR1 MDHEN, CDR2 SYDVKM. Findings and limits, study-wide: Vaccine recipients had higher spike-specific TCR breadth than placebo recipients.

This receptor was taken from a person between 18 and 59 years old who received the Ad26.COV2.S COVID-19 vaccine or a placebo. The input for sequencing was peripheral blood, taken in a trial of Ad26.COV2.S vaccine versus placebo. The chain combines TRBV28 with TRBJ1-2, with D hard to call. The CDR3 DNA reads as TGTGCCAGCAGACTAACGTTCCATGGCTACACCTTC. Protein product: CASRLTFHGYTF.